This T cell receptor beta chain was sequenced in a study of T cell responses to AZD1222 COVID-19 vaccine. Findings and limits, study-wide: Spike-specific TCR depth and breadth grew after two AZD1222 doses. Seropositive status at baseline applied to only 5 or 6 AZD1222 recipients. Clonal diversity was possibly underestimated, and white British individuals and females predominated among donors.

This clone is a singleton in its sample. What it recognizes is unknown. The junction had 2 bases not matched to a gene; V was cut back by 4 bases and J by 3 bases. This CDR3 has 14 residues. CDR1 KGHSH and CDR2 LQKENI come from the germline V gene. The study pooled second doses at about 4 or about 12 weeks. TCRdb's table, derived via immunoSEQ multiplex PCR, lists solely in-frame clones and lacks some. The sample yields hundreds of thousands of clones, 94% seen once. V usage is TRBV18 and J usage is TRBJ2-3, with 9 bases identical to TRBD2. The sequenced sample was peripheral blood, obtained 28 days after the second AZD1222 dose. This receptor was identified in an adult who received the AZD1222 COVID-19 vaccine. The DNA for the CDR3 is TGTGCCAGCTCACTTAGCGGGAGTACAGATACGCAGTATTTT. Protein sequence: CASSLSGSTDTQYF.